These T cell receptor beta chains were read from a single sample in a study of blood T cell repertoires in COVID-19. The repertoire was sequenced with immunoSEQ multiplex PCR; TCRdb's copy has only in-frame clones and lacks some. The sample holds around 250,000 clones, 83% seen once. Input material: peripheral blood. Receptors were obtained from a man older than 75 with acute or convalescent COVID-19. The CDR3 runs from the conserved cysteine through the conserved F or W. A D gene is named only where the DNA matches it firmly. Not every row has a clone size; where given, it reads once, few, many or a size class.

cdr3_aa cdr3_nt j_call clone_size d_call v_call
CASSLSGGGYGNTIYF TGTGCCAGCAGCTTAAGTGGGGGAGGATACGGAAACACCATATATTTT TRBJ1-3 . . TRBV7-6
CASSLGQIYGYTF TGCGCCAGCAGCCTCGGACAGATCTATGGCTACACCTTC TRBJ1-2 once . TRBV5-1
CASSSGGVKNEKLFF TGTGCCAGCAGCTCGGGAGGGGTGAAAAATGAAAAACTGTTTTTT TRBJ1-4 . . TRBV7-9
CASSRLRVEDTGELFF TGTGCCAGCTCACGGCTGCGGGTAGAGGACACCGGGGAGCTGTTTTTT TRBJ2-2 . . TRBV18
CASSLTSEVKNIQYF TGCGCCAGCAGCTTGACTAGCGAGGTCAAAAACATTCAGTACTTC TRBJ2-4 . TRBD2 TRBV5-1
CASSLGGQMNYGYTF TGCGCCAGCAGCTTGGGGGGACAGATGAACTATGGCTACACCTTC TRBJ1-2 . TRBD1 TRBV5-1
CASSVRLDLRQETQYF TGTGCCAGCAGTGTCCGACTAGACCTAAGGCAAGAGACCCAGTACTTC TRBJ2-5 once . TRBV2
CASSLVSGVSYEQYF TGTGCCAGCAGCTTAGTGAGCGGGGTATCCTACGAGCAGTACTTC TRBJ2-7 . TRBD2 TRBV7-2
CASSPGKSYEQYF TGTGCCAGCAGTCCGGGAAAATCCTACGAGCAGTACTTC TRBJ2-7 few . TRBV6-5
CAIRGLENTDTQYF TGTGCCATCAGGGGACTTGAGAACACAGATACGCAGTATTTT TRBJ2-3 . . TRBV10-3
CASSIRPGTSNTGELFF TGTGCCAGTAGTATAAGGCCCGGGACTTCGAACACCGGGGAGCTGTTTTTT TRBJ2-2 . . TRBV19
CASSSAPAEGGQYF TGCGCCAGCAGCTCGGCACCAGCGGAGGGAGGGCAGTATTTT TRBJ2-3 . . TRBV5-1
CASSLGDTTDTQYF TGTGCCAGCAGCTTAGGGGACACCACAGATACGCAGTATTTT TRBJ2-3 . . TRBV7-6
CASSRDRGGYNEQFF TGTGCCAGCAGCCGAGACAGGGGGGGCTACAATGAGCAGTTCTTC TRBJ2-1 once TRBD1 TRBV6-5
CASSPLGLTPGTIHYEQYF TGTGCCAGCTCACCACTCGGATTGACCCCCGGGACAATTCACTACGAGCAGTACTTC TRBJ2-7 once . TRBV18
CASSLKGDTGSPGYTF TGTGCCAGCAGTTTAAAGGGGGACACGGGGTCCCCTGGCTACACCTTC TRBJ1-2 . . TRBV28
CASSKRDRGTEAFF TGTGCCAGCAGCAAGCGCGACAGGGGCACTGAAGCTTTCTTT TRBJ1-1 . TRBD1 TRBV3-1/TRBV3-2
CASSLKRREYEQYF TGTGCCAGCAGTTTAAAACGGCGGGAGTACGAGCAGTACTTC TRBJ2-7 few TRBD2 TRBV28
CASSLLPSGYEQYF TGCGCCAGCAGCTTACTTCCTAGCGGCTACGAGCAGTACTTC TRBJ2-7 few TRBD2 TRBV5-1
CASTSGYGYTF TGTGCCAGCACCTCCGGCTATGGCTACACCTTC TRBJ1-2 . . TRBV28
CASSLTAGQLFF TGTGCCAGCAGTTTAACCGCAGGCCAACTGTTTTTT TRBJ1-4 . . TRBV12-3/TRBV12-4
CASSSHRQPQYGYTF TGTGCCAGCAGCTCCCACCGACAGCCTCAGTATGGCTACACCTTC TRBJ1-2 . . TRBV9
CASTEAGRYGYTF TGTGCCAGCACCGAAGCAGGGAGGTATGGCTACACCTTC TRBJ1-2 once . TRBV28
CASSDRGIVPEQFF TGTGCCAGCAGTGATAGGGGTATAGTCCCCGAGCAGTTCTTC TRBJ2-1 once . TRBV6-4
CASGPGLAGTYEQYF TGTGCCAGCGGACCGGGACTAGCGGGGACCTACGAGCAGTACTTC TRBJ2-7 . TRBD2 TRBV27
CASSVAGGEYNEQFF TGTGCCAGCAGCGTAGCGGGGGGGGAGTACAATGAGCAGTTCTTC TRBJ2-1 . TRBD2 TRBV9
CASSESGWGISGREQYF TGTGCCAGCAGTGAAAGTGGATGGGGGATTAGCGGTCGCGAGCAGTACTTC TRBJ2-7 . . TRBV6-1
CASSLRYTGHPSTDTQYF TGTGCCAGCAGCCTCCGATATACAGGGCATCCTAGCACAGATACGCAGTATTTT TRBJ2-3 . . TRBV5-6
CSASRRDTQGTGELFF TGCAGTGCTAGTCGCCGGGACACTCAAGGCACCGGGGAGCTGTTTTTT TRBJ2-2 . . TRBV20-1
CAISGTGSYEQYF TGTGCCATCAGCGGGACAGGGTCCTACGAGCAGTACTTC TRBJ2-7 . TRBD1 TRBV10-3
CASSLAGQGSYEQYF TGTGCCAGCAGCTTGGCGGGACAGGGATCCTACGAGCAGTACTTC TRBJ2-7 . TRBD1 TRBV5-8
CASSGQQRGNQPQHF TGTGCCAGTAGTGGGCAGCAGCGGGGCAATCAGCCCCAGCATTTT TRBJ1-5 once . TRBV19
CASSPSGQAWGNEQFF TGTGCCAGCAGCCCAAGTGGACAGGCGTGGGGCAATGAGCAGTTCTTC TRBJ2-1 . TRBD1 TRBV28
CASSEQGFTSGYTF TGCGCCAGCAGCGAACAGGGGTTTACGTCTGGCTACACCTTC TRBJ1-2 . TRBD1 TRBV10-2
CATSDSLNTGELFF TGTGCCACCAGTGATTCTCTTAACACCGGGGAGCTGTTTTTT TRBJ2-2 . . TRBV24-1
CASSEYRDEQYF TGTGCCAGCAGTGAGTACAGGGACGAGCAGTACTTC TRBJ2-7 . . TRBV6-1
CAFSDRGSNSPLHF TGTGCCTTCTCGGACAGGGGCTCTAATTCACCCCTCCACTTT TRBJ1-6 . TRBD1 TRBV30
CASSQDGGAGLYNEQFF TGTGCCAGCAGCCAAGATGGGGGAGCGGGTCTTTACAATGAGCAGTTCTTC TRBJ2-1 . . TRBV3-1/TRBV3-2
CASSTRGTNYNEQFF TGTGCCAGTAGTACTCGTGGGACAAACTACAATGAGCAGTTCTTC TRBJ2-1 . . TRBV19
CASSERQGYGYTF TGTGCCAGCAGTGAAAGACAGGGTTATGGCTACACCTTC TRBJ1-2 . TRBD1 TRBV6-1
CASSYSHIVNTQYF TGTGCCAGCAGTTACTCGCATATAGTGAATACGCAGTATTTT TRBJ2-3 . . TRBV6-5
CASSVGPGTDRDEQYF TGTGCCAGCAGCGTAGGCCCAGGGACAGACCGCGACGAGCAGTACTTC TRBJ2-7 . TRBD1 TRBV9
CASSSGGSGFF TGTGCCAGCAGTTCCGGGGGATCTGGTTTCTTT TRBJ1-1 . . TRBV12-3/TRBV12-4
CAFQPGAGNQPQHF TGTGCCTTCCAACCAGGGGCAGGCAATCAGCCCCAGCATTTT TRBJ1-5 . . TRBV30
CASSPDEGLAVQETQYF TGTGCCAGCAGCCCAGATGAGGGACTAGCGGTTCAAGAGACCCAGTACTTC TRBJ2-5 . TRBD2 TRBV14
CASHTGSSYNSPLHF TGTGCCAGCCATACAGGTAGCTCCTATAATTCACCCCTCCACTTT TRBJ1-6 . . TRBV19
CASSQDRNSPLHF TGTGCCAGCAGCCAAGATCGGAATTCACCCCTCCACTTT TRBJ1-6 once . TRBV3-1/TRBV3-2
CASSLQSATPSEQYF TGTGCCAGCAGCTTACAAAGCGCTACCCCGTCCGAGCAGTACTTC TRBJ2-7 . . TRBV7-3
CASSYSSWSEQYF TGTGCCAGCAGTTACTCGAGCTGGTCCGAGCAGTACTTC TRBJ2-7 . . TRBV6-5
CASNPDRGPSGELFF TGTGCCAGCAACCCGGACAGGGGGCCTTCCGGGGAGCTGTTTTTT TRBJ2-2 . TRBD1 TRBV7-2
CASSPPANYEQYF TGTGCCAGCAGCCCCCCTGCTAACTACGAGCAGTACTTC TRBJ2-7 . . TRBV7-9
CASSPRGENTGELFF TGTGCCAGCAGCCCCCGGGGGGAGAACACCGGGGAGCTGTTTTTT TRBJ2-2 . TRBD2 TRBV9
CSASQAGGPWQYF TGCAGTGCTAGTCAAGCGGGAGGGCCTTGGCAGTACTTC TRBJ2-7 . TRBD2 TRBV20-1
CASSLPDNEQFF TGTGCCAGCAGCTTACCTGACAATGAGCAGTTCTTC TRBJ2-1 few . TRBV7-9
CASSLGEVYNEQFF TGCGCCAGCAGCTTGGGGGAGGTGTACAATGAGCAGTTCTTC TRBJ2-1 . . TRBV5-1
CAISEPSRDLQFF TGTGCCATCAGTGAACCAAGCCGGGACTTACAGTTCTTC TRBJ2-1 . . TRBV10-3
CASSQVGGHTEAFF TGTGCCAGCAGCCAAGTTGGGGGCCACACTGAAGCTTTCTTT TRBJ1-1 . . TRBV3-1/TRBV3-2
CASRNSPNYGYTF TGTGCCAGCAGGAACTCTCCTAACTATGGCTACACCTTC TRBJ1-2 . . TRBV6-5
CASSQYRVPEAFF TGTGCCAGCAGTCAATACAGGGTCCCTGAAGCTTTCTTT TRBJ1-1 . . TRBV6-1
CSVAQGAGNTIYF TGCAGCGTCGCACAGGGGGCTGGAAACACCATATATTTT TRBJ1-3 . TRBD1 TRBV29-1